The 9 T cell receptor beta chains given below trace back to one sample, sequenced in a study of control samples from healthy donors and cancer patients. Sequenced by immunoSEQ multiplex PCR; TCRdb stores in-frame clones only, minus some. The profile shows about 270,000 clones, roughly four fifths of them singletons. Sequenced sample: PBMCs. The receptors were sampled from a woman aged 55-69 years with lung cancer.

This clone was detected ten times or more. The genes are TRBV3-1 (or the pseudogene TRBV3-2) and TRBJ2-5; D is undetermined. The CDR3 totals 10 residues. Germline CDR1 LGHDT, CDR2 YNNKEL (reference sequence). V gave up 8 bases and J gave up 5 bases, with 6 bases separating them. The CDR3 loop reads CASRSETQYF. Here the CDR3 DNA reads TGTGCCAGCCGGTCGGAGACCCAGTACTTC.

With respect to this clone: The sample has other DNA sequences that encode this CDR3 too. The chain joins TRBV2 to TRBJ2-7; D perhaps matches TRBD2 (5 bases). V was shortened by 7 bases and J by 0 bases, with 13 bases between the two germline ends. CDR1 is SNHLY and CDR2 is FYNNEI in the germline V gene. This CDR3 is built from 14 residues. The CDR3 DNA reads as TGTGCCAGCACCCGAGGGAGCCCCTCCTACGAGCAGTACTTC. The encoded protein is CASTRGSPSYEQYF.

This clone was seen only a few times. This sequence joins TRBV10-1 and TRBJ1-2; no definite D call. Trimming took off 2 bases at V and 3 bases at J, with 7 bases between the two ends. Germline CDR1 and CDR2: WNHNN and SYGVQD (reference sequence). The CDR3 contains 13 residues. CDR3 in DNA: TGCGCCAGCAGTGAGGGGCCCGACTATGGCTACACCTTC. This encodes CASSEGPDYGYTF.

The rearrangement uses TRBV11-2 and TRBJ2-1; 8 bases fit TRBD2. Germline V gene data show CDR1 as SGHAT and CDR2 as FQNNGV. The CDR3 length is 16 residues. V dropped 1 base and J dropped 2; count of bases not matched to a gene: 4. CDR3 nucleotides: TGTGCCAGCAGCTTAGCCCCGGGGGGGGCCTACAATGAGCAGTTCTTC. It specifies CASSLAPGGAYNEQFF.

The chain joins TRBV20-1 to TRBJ1-2, with unresolved D. The CDR3 is 13 amino acids. Germline-derived CDR1 and CDR2 are DFQATT and SNEGSKA (reference sequence). With 3 bases removed from V and 0 bases from J, the gap between germline ends came to 8 bases. CDR3 DNA sequence: TGCAGTGCTAGTGGCAGAGCTAACTATGGCTACACCTTC. Protein sequence: CSASGRANYGYTF.

The rearrangement uses TRBV19 and TRBJ1-6; TRBD1 aligns across 9 bases. This CDR3 contains 14 residues. In germline, CDR1 is LNHDA, CDR2 SQIVND (reference sequence). The trim removed 7 bases at V and 7 bases at J, leaving 5 bases unmatched. The DNA for the CDR3 is TGTGCCAGTATGGGGACAGGGCTGAATTCACCCCTCCACTTT. It specifies CASMGTGLNSPLHF.

V usage is TRBV6-5 and J usage is TRBJ1-3; weak D call: TRBD1 (6 bases). The CDR3 totals 15 residues. Trimming cost V 7 bases and J 3 bases, with 16 bases left between them. The V gene's germline CDR1 is MNHEY and CDR2 SVGAGI. The DNA of the CDR3 is TGTGCCAGCACCGTAAACAGGGACGATGGAAACACCATATATTTT. It is translated as CASTVNRDDGNTIYF.

The V call is TRBV6-6, the J call TRBJ2-2; D is possibly TRBD1 (6 bases). Between the trimmed V and J ends, which lost 6 bases and 6 bases, there was a span of 20 bases. This CDR3 has 16 amino acids. Germline CDR1 and CDR2: MNHNY and SVGAGI (reference sequence). The CDR3 coding sequence is TGTGCCAGCAGCCCTCCCAGGGGACCCACGTCCGGGGAGCTGTTTTTT. Amino acid sequence: CASSPPRGPTSGELFF.

This chain joins TRBV18 and TRBJ1-1; D unresolved. The CDR3 length is 14 residues. V gave up 8 bases and J gave up 3 bases, with 16 bases separating them. The germline V gene has CDR1 KGHSH and CDR2 LQKENI. The CDR3 region is CASRADWRDTEAFF. CDR3 nucleotides: TGTGCCAGCAGGGCGGATTGGCGGGACACTGAAGCTTTCTTT.